Sequencing of this T cell receptor (beta chain) was carried out in a study of cytomegalovirus exposure and HLA in healthy donors. The primer mix had 60 Vbeta and 13 Jbeta primers. Data came from immunoSEQ multiplex PCR; TCRdb stores just in-frame clones and leaves some out. Here the sample spans 130,000 or so clones, about two thirds being singletons. Study-wide results and limits: The study put 150 or so TCR beta chains on its list as cytomegalovirus-associated. The only immune exposure information that was available was CMV serostatus.

In the case of this clone: Its antigen is currently unknown.

The donors were healthy bone marrow donors. Sequenced material: PBMCs. This clonotype was sampled from a man between 40 and 49 years old in good health and CMV-seropositive.

CDR3 coding DNA: TGTGCCAGCAGCTTACCGGGCGGGGAGCTGTTTTTT. It yields the protein CASSLPGGELFF. The J gene is TRBJ2-2, the V gene TRBV11-2; D ambiguous. Germline assignment: CDR1 SGHAT and CDR2 FQNNGV. V was pared by 2 bases and J by 7 bases, with 5 bases between. The CDR3 has 12 residues.